This T cell receptor (beta chain) was sequenced for a study of cytomegalovirus exposure and HLA in healthy donors. Whole-study context: Sequencing of about 179 million T cells in an earlier analysis found 120 million or so unique TCR beta sequences.

Broader study findings: Previous analysis showed most TCR beta V segments were productive about 87% or about 30% of the time. In a later analysis, TCR beta V- and J-gene trimming showed a link to a missense DCLRE1C variant.

After removal of 4 bases from V and 0 bases from J, the junction contained 10 bases not matched to a gene. Germline V gives CDR1 GTSNPN, CDR2 SVGIG (reference sequence). The CDR3 runs 16 residues. Remarks on this clone: Its antigen remains unknown.

60 Vbeta and 13 Jbeta primers were used in PCR. Data came from immunoSEQ multiplex PCR; TCRdb stores just in-frame clones and leaves some out. The repertoire holds approximately 100,000 clones, with about 75% as singletons. The sample taken for sequencing was PBMCs. The V and J genes are TRBV30 and TRBJ2-3; 7 bases map to TRBD2. The TCR originated in a man in his fifties or sixties in good health and CMV-seronegative. Here the CDR3 reads CAWTLNGGTSTDTQYF. The DNA for the CDR3 is TGTGCCTGGACGCTCAACGGGGGGACTAGCACAGATACGCAGTATTTT.